This T cell receptor beta chain was observed in a study of T cell changes during pregnancy in multiple sclerosis. Here immunoSEQ multiplex PCR was the method, and the copy in TCRdb shows in-frame clones only, minus some. The sample consists of around 45,000 clones, around 93% of them appearing once. Losses at the gene ends were 7 bases for V and 7 bases for J; bases not matched to a gene: 13. The CDR3 loop spans 14 amino acids. CDR1 is SQVTM, CDR2 ANQGSEA, per germline. Here the sequenced sample was CD4+ T cells from peripheral blood mononuclear cells, taken in the third trimester of pregnancy. This TCR was sampled from a female donor with multiple sclerosis, enrolled in a pregnancy study. The V and J genes are TRBV29-1 and TRBJ2-1; 7 nucleotides agree with TRBD2. CDR3 amino acids: CSAGLGGRGNEQFF. The CDR3 coding sequence is TGCAGCGCAGGGCTGGGGGGGAGAGGGAATGAGCAGTTCTTC.